The following is a TCR beta chain sequence with its context. Its antigen is as yet unknown. This entry is derived from a study of cytomegalovirus exposure and HLA in healthy donors. Study-wide points: Some V segments, including TRBV6-2 and TRBV6-3, were excluded as indistinguishable. V- and J-gene trimming of TCR beta was linked (in a later analysis) to a missense DCLRE1C variant.

The study ran its PCR with 60 Vbeta and 13 Jbeta primers. Generated by immunoSEQ multiplex PCR, the TCRdb table keeps only in-frame clones and is missing some. Here the sample spans under 300,000 clones, approximately 80% being singletons. The CDR3 runs to 17 residues. V trimming: 0 bases; J trimming: 4 bases; junction bases outside the gene matches: 9. Per the germline V gene, CDR1 is WSHSY and CDR2 is SAAADI. This clonotype was obtained from a woman aged 55 to 70 in good health and CMV-seropositive. Sequencing used PBMCs. The chain is built from TRBV10-2 and TRBJ2-7; 10 nucleotides line up with TRBD2. CDR3: CASSESKKLAGLYEQYF. For the CDR3, the DNA is TGCGCCAGCAGTGAGTCGAAGAAACTAGCGGGACTATACGAGCAGTACTTC.